This TCR beta chain is drawn from a study of blood T cell repertoires in COVID-19. About the research overall: Whether acute or convalescent, the COVID-19 samples came from the United States, Italy and Spain. Sample material is recorded as cDNA or gDNA derived from T cells, B-cell-depleted T cells, or PBMCs.

This clone appeared once. This CDR3 region has 15 residues. Trimming took off 8 bases at V and 8 bases at J, with 24 bases between the two ends. The V gene's germline CDR1 is SEHNR and CDR2 FQNEAQ (reference sequence). Donors in Cohort 3 who had recovered were those with two negative PCRs, healthcare professional clearance, or resolution of their symptoms. Profiled with immunoSEQ multiplex PCR; TCRdb holds only in-frame clones, not every one. The top ten clones hold over 9.5% of a sample with over 150,000 clones, 82% of them seen once. Input material: PBMCs or T cells enriched from blood (not recorded which). The sequence derives from a man aged 35 to 55 who had recovered from COVID-19. This chain links TRBV7-9 with TRBJ1-2, with D unresolved. The CDR3 DNA reads as TGTGCCAGCGTTAAAGAGGGCGGTCAGGCACACGGCTACACCTTC. Translated, it gives CASVKEGGQAHGYTF. The full variable domain, completed using reference TRBV7-9 and TRBJ1-2, is DTGVSQNPRHKITKRGQNVTFRCDPISEHNRLYWYRQTLGQGPEFLTYFQNEAQLEKSRLLSDRFSAERPKGSFSTLEIQRTEQGDSAMYLCASVKEGGQAHGYTFGSGTRLTVV.